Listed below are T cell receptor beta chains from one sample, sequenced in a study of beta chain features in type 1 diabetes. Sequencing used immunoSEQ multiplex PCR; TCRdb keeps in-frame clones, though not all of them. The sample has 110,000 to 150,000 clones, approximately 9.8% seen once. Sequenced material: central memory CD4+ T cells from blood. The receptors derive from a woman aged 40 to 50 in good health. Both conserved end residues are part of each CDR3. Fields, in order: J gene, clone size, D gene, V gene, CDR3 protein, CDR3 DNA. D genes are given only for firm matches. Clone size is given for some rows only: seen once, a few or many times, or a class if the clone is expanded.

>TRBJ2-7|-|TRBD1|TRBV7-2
CASSPRAPRQGTYYEQYF
TGTGCCAGCAGCCCACGCGCGCCCCGACAGGGTACCTACTACGAGCAGTACTTC
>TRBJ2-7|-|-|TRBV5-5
CASSPVGIGAGGKYEQYF
TGTGCCAGCAGCCCGGTGGGGATTGGGGCCGGGGGAAAATACGAGCAGTACTTC
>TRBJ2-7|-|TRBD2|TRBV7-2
CASSFLSGGGYEQYF
TGTGCCAGCAGCTTTCTTAGCGGGGGCGGATACGAGCAGTACTTC
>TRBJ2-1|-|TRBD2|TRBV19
CASRMPGGEQFF
TGTGCCAGTAGGATGCCGGGAGGGGAGCAGTTCTTC
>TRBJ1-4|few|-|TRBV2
CASSGQSTNEKLFF
TGTGCCAGCAGCGGACAGTCAACTAATGAAAAACTGTTTTTT
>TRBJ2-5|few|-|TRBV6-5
CASSYSGQKQETQYF
TGTGCCAGCAGTTACTCAGGACAGAAACAAGAGACCCAGTACTTC
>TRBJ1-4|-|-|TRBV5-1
CASSLEGARGKKLFF
TGCGCCAGCAGCTTGGAAGGGGCGCGTGGAAAAAAACTGTTTTTT
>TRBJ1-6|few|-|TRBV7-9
CASSLGAGNSPLHF
TGTGCCAGCAGCTTAGGGGCAGGGAATTCACCCCTCCACTTT
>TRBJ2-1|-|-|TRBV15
CATSRDIQGANEQFF
TGTGCCACCAGCAGAGATATACAGGGTGCAAATGAGCAGTTCTTC
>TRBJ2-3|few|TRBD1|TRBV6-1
CASRTGVTDTQYF
TGTGCCAGCAGGACAGGGGTGACAGATACGCAGTATTTT
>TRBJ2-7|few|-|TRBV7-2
CASSLDSGTSSYEQYF
TGTGCCAGCAGCTTAGACTCGGGGACATCCTCCTACGAGCAGTACTTC
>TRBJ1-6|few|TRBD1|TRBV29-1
CSVSGGNNSPLHF
TGCAGCGTTTCAGGGGGCAATAATTCACCCCTCCACTTT
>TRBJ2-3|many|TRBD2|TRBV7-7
CASSPQAGDTDTQYF
TGTGCTAGCAGCCCACAGGCGGGGGACACAGATACGCAGTATTTT
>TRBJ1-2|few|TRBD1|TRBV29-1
CSVDSVRGYGYTF
TGCAGCGTTGACAGTGTCAGGGGGTATGGCTACACCTTC
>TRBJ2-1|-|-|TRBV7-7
CASSLGPGGAHEQFF
TGTGCTAGCAGCTTAGGTCCCGGTGGGGCTCATGAGCAGTTCTTC
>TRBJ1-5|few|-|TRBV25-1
CASSEGWGHQPQHF
TGTGCCAGCAGTGAAGGCTGGGGGCACCAGCCCCAGCATTTT
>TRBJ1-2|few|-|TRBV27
CASRPHDRLYGYTF
TGTGCCAGCAGACCCCACGACAGGCTCTATGGCTACACCTTC
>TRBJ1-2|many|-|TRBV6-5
CASRGGEGGYGYTF
TGTGCCAGTCGCGGGGGGGAAGGGGGCTATGGCTACACCTTC
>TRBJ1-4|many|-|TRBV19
CASTARRRHEKLFF
TGTGCCAGTACCGCCCGGCGGCGCCATGAAAAACTGTTTTTT
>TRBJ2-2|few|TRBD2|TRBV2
CASRLRPAGGNTGELFF
TGTGCCAGCAGGTTGAGGCCAGCGGGGGGGAACACCGGGGAGCTGTTTTTT
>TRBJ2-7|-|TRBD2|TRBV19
CASSTHAGGMYEQYF
TGTGCCAGTAGTACACATGCGGGGGGAATGTACGAGCAGTACTTC
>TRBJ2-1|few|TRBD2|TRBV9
CASARGLAGVHEQFF
TGTGCCAGCGCCCGGGGACTAGCGGGGGTACATGAGCAGTTCTTC
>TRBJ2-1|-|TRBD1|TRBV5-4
CASKGASGDEQFF
TGTGCCAGCAAGGGGGCCTCCGGGGATGAGCAGTTCTTC
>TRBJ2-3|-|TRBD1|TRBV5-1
CASSFKGQVRRFTDTQYF
TGCGCCAGCAGCTTCAAGGGACAGGTCCGGCGATTCACAGATACGCAGTATTTT
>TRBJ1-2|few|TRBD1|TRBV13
CASSARTGGSYGYTF
TGTGCCAGCAGCGCCCGGACAGGGGGCTCATATGGCTACACCTTC
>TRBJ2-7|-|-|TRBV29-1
CSVAQSFYEQYF
TGCAGCGTTGCACAGAGTTTCTACGAGCAGTACTTC
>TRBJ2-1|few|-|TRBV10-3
CAISGLEIINEQFF
TGTGCCATCAGTGGGCTAGAGATCATCAATGAGCAGTTCTTC
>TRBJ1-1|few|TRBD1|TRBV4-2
CASSQGQGDTEAFF
TGTGCCAGCAGCCAAGGACAGGGGGACACTGAAGCTTTCTTT
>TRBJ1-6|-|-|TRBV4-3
CASSQETNSPLHF
TGCGCCAGCAGCCAAGAGACAAATTCACCCCTCCACTTT
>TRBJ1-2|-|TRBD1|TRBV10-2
CAISQGAGDYGYTF
TGCGCCATCAGCCAGGGGGCCGGGGACTATGGCTACACCTTC
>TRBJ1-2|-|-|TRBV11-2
CASSRKTGDGGGYTF
TGTGCCAGCAGCAGGAAGACAGGCGACGGCGGTGGCTACACCTTC
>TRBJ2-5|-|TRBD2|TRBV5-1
CASRRTSGEQETQYF
TGCGCCAGCAGACGGACTAGCGGGGAACAAGAGACCCAGTACTTC
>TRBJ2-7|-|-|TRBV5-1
CASSLSRGDLGSYEQYF
TGCGCCAGCAGCTTGAGTCGCGGGGACTTAGGGTCCTACGAGCAGTACTTC
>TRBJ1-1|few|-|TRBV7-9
CASSLSGPTEAEAFF
TGTGCCAGCAGCTTATCGGGCCCGACAGAAGCTGAAGCTTTCTTT
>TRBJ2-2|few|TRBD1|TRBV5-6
CASSWDRGTGELFF
TGTGCCAGCAGCTGGGACAGGGGTACCGGGGAGCTGTTTTTT
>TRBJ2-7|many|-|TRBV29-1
CSVPSYEQYF
TGCAGCGTTCCCAGCTACGAGCAGTACTTC
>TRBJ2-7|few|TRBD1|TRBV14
CASSPRAGGTVLIYEQYF
TGTGCCAGCAGCCCCCGGGCAGGGGGAACGGTTCTAATATACGAGCAGTACTTC
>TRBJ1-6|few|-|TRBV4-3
CASSPQARGNSPLHF
TGCGCCAGCAGCCCGCAAGCCCGGGGTAATTCACCCCTCCACTTT
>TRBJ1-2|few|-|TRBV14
CASSARDGGYYGYTF
TGTGCCAGCAGCGCCAGGGACGGGGGATACTATGGCTACACCTTC
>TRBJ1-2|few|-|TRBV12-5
CASGPGPEDGYTF
TGTGCTAGTGGGCCGGGCCCGGAGGATGGCTACACCTTC
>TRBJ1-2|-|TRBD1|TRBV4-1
CASSQPPGWDRRGYGYTF
TGCGCCAGCAGCCAACCCCCCGGCTGGGACAGGAGGGGCTATGGCTACACCTTC
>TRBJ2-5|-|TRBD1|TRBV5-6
CASGGRVDRAVQDTQYF
TGTGCCAGCGGGGGAAGAGTGGACAGGGCAGTCCAAGATACCCAGTACTTC
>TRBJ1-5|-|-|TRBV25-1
CASGPPGSNQPQHF
TGTGCCAGCGGACCACCGGGGAGCAATCAGCCCCAGCATTTT
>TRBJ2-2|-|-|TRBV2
CASSVAGNTGELFF
TGTGCCAGCAGTGTCGCGGGGAACACCGGGGAGCTGTTTTTT
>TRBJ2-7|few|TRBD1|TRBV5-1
CASAESGTGTYEQYF
TGCGCCAGCGCGGAGTCGGGGACAGGGACCTACGAGCAGTACTTC
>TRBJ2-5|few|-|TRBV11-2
CASSLSKETQYF
TGTGCCAGCAGCTTATCAAAAGAGACCCAGTACTTC
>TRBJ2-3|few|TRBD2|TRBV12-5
CASTSGATDTQYF
TGTGCCTCGACTAGCGGGGCCACAGATACGCAGTATTTT
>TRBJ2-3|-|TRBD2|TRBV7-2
CASSQVGGATDTQYF
TGTGCCAGCAGCCAAGTCGGGGGGGCCACAGATACGCAGTATTTT
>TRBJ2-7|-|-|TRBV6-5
CASRSPYEQYF
TGTGCCAGCAGATCTCCCTACGAGCAGTACTTC
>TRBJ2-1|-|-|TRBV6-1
CASSLRRGEQFF
TGTGCCAGCAGCCTGCGCAGGGGTGAGCAGTTCTTC
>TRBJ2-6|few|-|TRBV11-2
CASSFQGSGANVLTF
TGTGCCAGCAGCTTCCAGGGATCTGGGGCCAACGTCCTGACTTTC
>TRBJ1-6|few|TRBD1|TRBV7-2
CASSRDSKNSPLHF
TGTGCCAGCAGCCGGGACAGTAAAAATTCACCCCTCCACTTT
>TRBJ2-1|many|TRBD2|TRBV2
CASRRGAGLAAGAVYNEQFF
TGTGCCAGCCGCCGAGGTGCCGGACTAGCGGCGGGGGCTGTCTACAATGAGCAGTTCTTC
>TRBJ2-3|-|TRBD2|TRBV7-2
CASSLDLSSGGTDTQYF
TGTGCCAGCAGCTTAGATCTCTCTAGCGGGGGCACAGATACGCAGTATTTT